Below, 25 T cell receptor beta chains from the same sample are listed, as sequenced in a study of early T cells in non-severe SARS-CoV-2 infection. In TCRdb, the 5' RACE reads were re-called with MiXCR into one record per CDR3 protein. The table includes tens of thousands of distinct CDR3 sequences, 4.5% to 7.5% detected once. The source material was whole blood, sampled at baseline. The receptors shown here come from an adult who was a healthcare worker with PCR-confirmed SARS-CoV-2 infection or an uninfected control (not recorded which).

Ten or more counts support this clonotype. This rearrangement joins TRBV20-1 to TRBJ2-1; 11 nucleotides align to TRBD2. CDR1 is DFQATT, CDR2 SNEGSKA, per germline (reference sequence). V lost 6 bases to trimming and J lost 2 bases; unmatched junction nucleotides: 6. The CDR3 has 15 amino acids. The CDR3 DNA reads TGCAGTGCGGAAAATAGCGGGAGGGCCTACAATGAGCAGTTCTTC. Its translation is CSAENSGRAYNEQFF.

In its sample, this clonotype was seen many times. The genes are TRBV4-2 and TRBJ1-2, with TRBD1 matching 9 bases. Trimming removed 0 bases from V and 6 bases from J; junction bases left unmatched: 8. This CDR3 has 16 residues. Germline lookup yields CDR1 LGHNA and CDR2 YNFKEQ. The CDR3 bases are TGTGCCAGCAGCCAAGAGATCACAGGGGGCTCGGATGGCTACACCTTC. This translates into CASSQEITGGSDGYTF.

This clonotype was seen ten or more times. The rearrangement links TRBV28 to TRBJ2-2; D tentatively fits TRBD1 or TRBD2 (7 bases each). The germline V gene has CDR1 MDHEN and CDR2 SYDVKM. V was clipped by 11 bases and J by 7 bases, with 17 bases between them. CDR3 size: 13 residues. CDR3 residues: CASRGGGLGELFF. The CDR3 DNA sequence: TGTGCCTCTCGGGGAGGGGGCCTCGGGGAGCTGTTTTTT. Using reference TRBV28 and TRBJ2-2 for the parts outside the CDR3, the full variable domain is DVKVTQSSRYLVKRTGEKVFLECVQDMDHENMFWYRQDPGLGLRLIYFSYDVKMKEKGDIPEGYSVSREKKERFSLILESASTNQTSMYLCASRGGGLGELFFGEGSRLTVL.

This clonotype was recorded a few times. The gene calls are TRBV20-1 and TRBJ1-1, with TRBD1 identical over 7 bases. Germline assignment: CDR1 DFQATT and CDR2 SNEGSKA (reference sequence). The CDR3 spans 16 residues. The J segment lost 6 bases and the V segment lost 3 bases, leaving 16 bases of the junction unmatched. In DNA, the CDR3 is TGCAGTGCTAGGACTCAGGGGGACCCGGCTAGGGCTGAAGCTTTCTTT. This encodes CSARTQGDPARAEAFF.

J is TRBJ2-7 and V is TRBV7-8; 7 bases agree with TRBD2. CDR1 and CDR2 from the germline V gene are SGHVS and FQNEAQ. V was clipped by 5 bases and J by 6 bases; unmatched bases: 7. The CDR3 length is 13 residues. This CDR3 is CASSLNTGGEQYF. The CDR3 region has the DNA TGTGCCAGCAGCCTTAATACGGGGGGCGAGCAGTACTTC.

This clonotype has only a few counts. This chain links TRBV2 with TRBJ1-2, with unresolved D. From germline, CDR1 is SNHLY and CDR2 FYNNEI. Trimming pared 0 bases from V and 2 bases from J, leaving 10 bases between. This CDR3 spans 15 amino acids. The DNA of the CDR3 is TGTGCCAGCAGTGAAGCGCCAGGCGCAAACTATGGCTACACCTTC. Translation gives CASSEAPGANYGYTF.

The V gene is TRBV27, the J gene TRBJ2-1; D not resolved. V shed 3 bases and J shed 0 bases, with 6 bases lying between them. Germline loops: CDR1 MNHEY, CDR2 SMNVEV (reference sequence). The CDR3 spans 14 residues. The CDR3 is CASSFGSSYNEQFF. CDR3 in DNA: TGTGCCAGCAGTTTTGGAAGCTCCTACAATGAGCAGTTCTTC.

This clonotype came up once. This chain links TRBV11-1 with TRBJ2-7; the D gene is possibly TRBD1 (5 bases). The CDR3 is made up of 14 amino acids. The germline V gene has CDR1 SGHAT and CDR2 FQDESV (reference sequence). Trimming shortened V by 2 bases and J by 3 bases, and 11 bases separated the two germline ends. The CDR3 protein is CASSLQDTLYEQYF. As DNA, the CDR3 is TGTGCCAGCAGCTTACAGGACACTCTCTACGAGCAGTACTTC.

This chain connects TRBV6-2 or TRBV6-3 to TRBJ2-7, with 10 bases lining up with TRBD2. The germline V gene encodes CDR1 MNHEY and CDR2 SVGEGT. There are 15 residues in the CDR3. Losses at the gene ends were 2 bases for V and 5 bases for J; bases not matched to a gene: 6. The CDR3 region is CASSYLQREGDEQYF. DNA for the CDR3: TGTGCCAGCAGTTACCTCCAGCGGGAGGGGGACGAGCAGTACTTC.

The chain combines TRBV10-3 with TRBJ2-6; TRBD2 matches 9 bases. In germline, CDR1 is ENHRY, CDR2 SYGVKD. There are 16 residues in the CDR3. The CDR3 region is CATKTSGISGANVLTF. The DNA of the CDR3 is TGTGCAACGAAGACTAGCGGAATCTCTGGGGCCAACGTCCTGACTTTC.

This clonotype was seen many times. This rearrangement joins TRBV20-1 to TRBJ1-1, with D perhaps matching TRBD1 (5 bases). Per germline, CDR1 DFQATT and CDR2 SNEGSKA (reference sequence). Trimming took 2 bases from V and 1 from J, leaving 11 bases between them. This CDR3 has 14 residues. CDR3 in amino acids: CSARLSTANTEAFF. The CDR3 DNA sequence: TGCAGTGCTAGACTTTCGACAGCGAACACTGAAGCTTTCTTT.

This clonotype was detected many times. The chain carries TRBV5-8 and TRBJ1-1; D might be TRBD1 (5 bases). Germline CDR1 SGHTS, CDR2 YDEGEE. The CDR3 spans 12 residues. This chain's CDR3 is CATEGMNTEAFF. CDR3 DNA sequence: TGTGCTACAGAGGGGATGAACACTGAAGCTTTCTTT. Variable domain in full (rest from reference TRBV5-8 and TRBJ1-1): EAGVTQSPTHLIKTRGQQATLRCSPISGHTSVYWYQQALGLGLQFLLWYDEGEERNRGNFPPRFSGRQFPNYSSELNVNALELEDSALYLCATEGMNTEAFFGQGTRLTVV.

This clonotype has only a few counts. This sequence joins TRBV29-1 and TRBJ2-7, with TRBD1 matching 8 bases. The J segment lost 2 bases and the V segment lost 6 bases, leaving 9 bases of the junction unmatched. This CDR3 is built from 14 residues. Germline-derived CDR1 and CDR2 are SQVTM and ANQGSEA. For the CDR3, the DNA is TGCAGCGTATATTCCGGGACAGGACCCTACGAGCAGTACTTC. Translating it yields CSVYSGTGPYEQYF.

A word on this clonotype: This may be a read error, as it is one base from a much larger clone. The V gene is TRBV28, the J gene TRBJ2-7, with D unresolved. This CDR3 region has 13 residues. The V gene's germline CDR1 is MDHEN and CDR2 SYDVKM. Trimming removed 7 bases at V and 6 bases at J, with 16 bases between. In DNA, the CDR3 is TGTGCCAGCAAACCCCCGGCCCTTTGCGAGCAGTACTTC. Translating gives CASKPPALCEQYF. Supplemented by reference TRBV28 and TRBJ2-7, the full variable domain reads DVKVTQSSRYLVKRTGEKVFLECVQDMDHENMFWYRQDPGLGLRLIYFSYDVKMKEKGDIPEGYSVSREKKERFSLILESASTNQTSMYLCASKPPALCEQYFGPGTRLTVT.

In its sample, this clonotype was seen many times. The chain combines TRBV5-5 with TRBJ1-2, with no clear D. The V gene lost 4 bases and the J gene lost 6 bases, with 19 bases spanning the gap. The germline CDR1 and CDR2 sequences are SGHKS and YYEKEE (reference sequence). The CDR3 length is 15 residues. CDR3 in DNA: TGTGCCAGCAGCATTGACGGGGAGGGCTCGAATGGCTACACCTTC. This encodes CASSIDGEGSNGYTF.

The genes are TRBV19 and TRBJ1-4; no definite D call. CDR1 LNHDA and CDR2 SQIVND come from the germline V gene (reference sequence). V lost 4 bases and J 8 bases, leaving 11 bases between the germline ends. This CDR3 has 13 residues. The CDR3 nucleotides read TGTGCCAGTAGTACCGTGACGGGGGAAAAACTGTTTTTT. Residues: CASSTVTGEKLFF.

The chain uses TRBV21-1 and TRBJ1-2; the table's TRBD1 call for D was not verified on the DNA. TRBV21-1 is a pseudogene segment. The CDR3 sequence is 13 residues long. This chain's CDR3 is CVSSQGRNYGYTF. The CDR3 DNA sequence: TGTGTCAGCAGTCAGGGACGGAACTATGGCTACACCTTC.

This clonotype has ten or more counts. The genes are TRBV28 and TRBJ2-3; tentatively, D is TRBD2 (5 bases). CDR1 and CDR2 (germline): MDHEN, SYDVKM. The CDR3 runs 15 residues. V lost 6 bases to trimming and J lost 0 bases, with 13 bases between them. The CDR3, as DNA: TGTGCCAGCAGCTCGCCGGGAATTAGCACAGATACGCAGTATTTT. This gives the protein CASSSPGISTDTQYF.

This clonotype turned up a few times. This chain joins TRBV7-2 and TRBJ2-1; 7 bases line up with TRBD2. This CDR3 comprises 16 residues. V was clipped by 2 bases and J by 2 bases; unmatched bases: 6. CDR1 is SGHTA, CDR2 FQGNSA, per germline. CDR3 sequence: CASSLMAGDTYNEQFF. The CDR3 coding sequence is TGTGCCAGCAGCTTAATGGCGGGAGACACCTACAATGAGCAGTTCTTC. Supplemented by reference TRBV7-2 and TRBJ2-1, the full variable domain reads GAGVSQSPSNKVTEKGKDVELRCDPISGHTALYWYRQSLGQGLEFLIYFQGNSAPDKSGLPSDRFSAERTGGSVSTLTIQRTQQEDSAVYLCASSLMAGDTYNEQFFGPGTRLTVL.

This clonotype occurred a few times. The genes are TRBV28 and TRBJ2-1; 9 positions match TRBD2. The CDR3 loop spans 15 amino acids. CDR1 MDHEN and CDR2 SYDVKM come from the germline V gene. Unmatched junction bases numbered 5, after V lost 8 bases and J lost 0 bases. CDR3 loop: CASLSGRFSYNEQFF. For the CDR3, the DNA is TGTGCCAGCCTTAGCGGGAGATTCTCCTACAATGAGCAGTTCTTC.

The chain links TRBV6-1 to TRBJ1-2; D is possibly TRBD1 (6 bases). The V and J ends lost 0 bases and 4 bases respectively, with 9 bases between them. CDR1 is MNHNS, CDR2 SASEGT, per germline. This CDR3 has 14 residues. In DNA, the CDR3 is TGTGCCAGCAGTGAAGCCGAGGGGGGCTATGGCTACACCTTC. This codes for CASSEAEGGYGYTF.

This clonotype showed up many times. The chain carries TRBV29-1 and TRBJ2-2, with 8 bases fitting TRBD2. The CDR3 runs to 13 residues. Germline CDR1 reads SQVTM; CDR2 reads ANQGSEA. Trimming removed 5 bases from V and 6 bases from J; junction bases left unmatched: 5. DNA of the CDR3: TGCAGCGTTATCGGGACTAGTCCCGGGGAGCTGTTTTTT. Protein: CSVIGTSPGELFF.

The chain joins TRBV7-9 to TRBJ2-7, with D possibly TRBD1 on 6 matching bases. Germline CDR1 is SEHNR and CDR2 is FQNEAQ (reference sequence). The V gene lost 1 base and the J gene lost 11 bases, with 15 bases spanning the gap. CDR3 length: 13 residues. CDR3 in amino acids: CASSLGGQGMEYF. CDR3 DNA: TGTGCCAGCAGCTTAGGCGGCCAGGGGATGGAGTACTTC.

This clonotype occurred many times. The chain is built from TRBV2 and TRBJ1-5; D call uncertain. Germline V gives CDR1 SNHLY, CDR2 FYNNEI. Between the trimmed V and J ends, which lost 0 bases and 7 bases, there was a span of 16 bases. This CDR3 is built from 16 residues. The CDR3, as DNA: TGTGCCAGCAGTGAAGCGCGTGGCAGTATCGGCCAGCCCCAGCATTTT. Translated, it gives CASSEARGSIGQPQHF.

This clonotype has a count of ten or more. In DNA, the CDR3 is TGTGCCAGCAGCCTGGAGGTACAAGAGACCCAGTACTTC. Translating gives CASSLEVQETQYF. The genes are TRBV7-3 and TRBJ2-5; TRBD2 is a possible D gene (5 bases). V lost 5 bases and J lost 2, with 9 bases in between. The germline V gene has CDR1 SGHTA and CDR2 FQGTGA. The CDR3 has 13 amino acids.